This TCR beta chain was profiled in a study of T cells after yellow fever vaccination. Germline V gene data show CDR1 as MNHEY and CDR2 as SVGEGT. The CDR3 runs to 15 residues. The germline V and J ends were trimmed by 2 bases and 5 bases, with 15 bases remaining between them. TCRdb ran MiXCR on the 5' RACE reads and lists one entry per CDR3 protein. The sample lists approximately 110,000 distinct CDR3 sequences, 8.4% occurring once. The sample holds a few counts of this clonotype. The clonotype was recovered from a man between 25 and 39 years old who received the YFV17D yellow fever vaccine. This specimen consisted of CD8+ T cells sorted from PBMCs, obtained 45 days after the yellow fever booster vaccination. V is TRBV6-2 or TRBV6-3 and J is TRBJ2-5, with D possibly matching TRBD2 (5 bases). The chain's CDR3 is CASSYPAEGEETQYF. CDR3 DNA: TGTGCCAGCAGTTACCCGGCCGAGGGAGAGGAGACCCAGTACTTC.